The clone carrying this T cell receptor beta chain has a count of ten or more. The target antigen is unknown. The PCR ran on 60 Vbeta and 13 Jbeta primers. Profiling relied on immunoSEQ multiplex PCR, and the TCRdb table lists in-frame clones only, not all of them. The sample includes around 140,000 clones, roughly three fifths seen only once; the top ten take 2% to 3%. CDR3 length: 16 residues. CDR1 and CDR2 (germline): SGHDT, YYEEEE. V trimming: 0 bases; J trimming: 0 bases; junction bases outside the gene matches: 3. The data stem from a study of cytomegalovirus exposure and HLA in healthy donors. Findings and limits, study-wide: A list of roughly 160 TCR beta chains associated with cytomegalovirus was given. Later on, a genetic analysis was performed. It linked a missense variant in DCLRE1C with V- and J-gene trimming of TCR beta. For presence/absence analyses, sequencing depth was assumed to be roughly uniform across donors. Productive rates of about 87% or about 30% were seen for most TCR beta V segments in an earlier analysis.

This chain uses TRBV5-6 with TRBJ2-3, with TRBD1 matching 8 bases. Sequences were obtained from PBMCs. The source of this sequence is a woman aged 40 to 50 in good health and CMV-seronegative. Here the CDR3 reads CASSLGQGASTDTQYF. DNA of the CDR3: TGTGCCAGCAGCTTGGGGCAGGGGGCCAGCACAGATACGCAGTATTTT.